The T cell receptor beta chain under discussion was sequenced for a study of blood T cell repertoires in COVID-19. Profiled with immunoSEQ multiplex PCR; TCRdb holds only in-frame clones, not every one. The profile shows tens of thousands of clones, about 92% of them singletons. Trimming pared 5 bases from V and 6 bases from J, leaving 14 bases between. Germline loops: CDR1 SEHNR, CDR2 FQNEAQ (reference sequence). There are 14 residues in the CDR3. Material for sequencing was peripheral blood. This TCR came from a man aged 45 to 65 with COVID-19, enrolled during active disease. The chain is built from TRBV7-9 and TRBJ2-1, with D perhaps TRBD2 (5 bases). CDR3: CASSPMTNLNEQFF. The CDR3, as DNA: TGTGCCAGCAGCCCTATGACTAACCTCAATGAGCAGTTCTTC.